The TCR beta chain described here comes from a study of regulatory T cells in long-lasting Graves disease. Building of the TCR beta libraries involved iRepertoire HTBI primers and Arm-PCR of CDR3 regions. MiXCR, run by TCRdb on the multiplex PCR reads, gives a single entry per CDR3 protein. The table has around 450,000 distinct CDR3 sequences, more than 12% seen once. V lost 6 bases to trimming and J lost 3 bases, with 11 bases between them. CDR3 length equals 13 residues. CDR1 and CDR2 (germline): SGHRS, YFSETQ. Time point specified: newly diagnosed GD, antithyroid drugs for less than 3 months. The authors made the TCR library using RNA they extracted from PBMCs. The authors diagnosed Graves' disease using American Thyroid Association guidelines. This sample was also put to use in a study of T cells in Graves' hyperthyroidism and ophthalmopathy.

The rearrangement uses TRBV5-1 and TRBJ2-3; D may be TRBD2 (6 bases). The clonotype was recovered from a woman aged 25-40 years with Graves disease. This sample comprised peripheral blood mononuclear cells (PBMCs), obtained at new diagnosis, from a patient treated with antithyroid drugs. This CDR3 is CASNPSGTDTQYF. The CDR3 DNA reads as TGCGCCAGCAACCCGAGCGGGACAGATACGCAGTATTTT.